The 13 T cell receptor beta chains listed next were all sequenced from one sample in a study of blood T cell repertoires in COVID-19. Data came from immunoSEQ multiplex PCR; TCRdb stores just in-frame clones and leaves some out. The table lists about 350,000 clones, approximately 90% of them singletons. Input material: peripheral blood. Receptors originate from a woman aged 55-70 years with COVID-19, enrolled during active disease.

This chain connects TRBV2 to TRBJ2-1, with 7 nucleotides matching TRBD1. Per the germline V gene, CDR1 is SNHLY and CDR2 is FYNNEI. This CDR3 comprises 15 residues. With 6 bases clipped from V and 6 bases from J, the junction kept 11 bases outside the gene matches. As DNA, the CDR3 is TGTGCCAGCAGCGCCGGGACAGCTCAGACCAATGAGCAGTTCTTC. This encodes CASSAGTAQTNEQFF.

DNA for the CDR3: TGCGCCAGCAGCTTGGCGGCGGGGGGGATCAATGAGCAGTTCTTC. This codes for CASSLAAGGINEQFF. The V gene is TRBV5-1, the J gene TRBJ2-1, with TRBD2 identical over 9 bases. The trim removed 0 bases at V and 6 bases at J, leaving 4 bases unmatched. The V gene's germline CDR1 is SGHRS and CDR2 YFSETQ. The CDR3 runs to 15 residues.

Note on this clone: A junction end diverges from the germline sequence, so it may reflect a read error. V usage is TRBV10-1 and J usage is TRBJ2-1; weak D call: TRBD2 (5 bases). Looked up from germline, CDR1 is WNHNN and CDR2 is SYGVQD (reference sequence). There are 10 residues in the CDR3. DNA for the CDR3: TGCGCCAGGTCTAGCTACCCCCCCGTCTTC. This translates into CARSSYPPVF.

The rearrangement joins TRBV4-1 to TRBJ2-2, with a possible D match to TRBD1 (7 bases). This CDR3 spans 17 amino acids. V gave up 2 bases and J gave up 1 base, with 14 bases separating them. Germline loops: CDR1 MGHRA, CDR2 YSYEKL. CDR3 protein: CASSQRTGGGNTGELFF. CDR3 DNA: TGCGCCAGCAGCCAACGGACAGGAGGGGGGAACACCGGGGAGCTGTTTTTT.

The CDR3 region is CASSYASGGNYEQYF. CDR3 in DNA: TGTGCCAGCAGTTACGCTAGCGGGGGCAACTACGAGCAGTACTTC. The chain employs TRBV6-2 or TRBV6-3 and TRBJ2-7, with 10 bases identical to TRBD2. The V gene's germline CDR1 is MNHEY and CDR2 SVGEGT. The CDR3 is 15 residues long. Trimming cost V 2 bases and J 3 bases; bases outside gene matches: 4.

This chain uses TRBV7-2 with TRBJ1-6; D unclear. The CDR3 runs 14 residues. The V end was cut by 2 bases, the J end by 9 bases, with 11 bases between. From germline, CDR1 is SGHTA and CDR2 FQGNSA. CDR3 in DNA: TGTGCCAGCAGCTTATTAGTCGCGAGTTCACCCCTCCACTTT. Translating gives CASSLLVASSPLHF.

CDR3 sequence: CASSVSGGPYNEQFF. In DNA form, the CDR3 reads TGTGCCAGCAGCGTGTCGGGGGGGCCATACAATGAGCAGTTCTTC. This sequence joins TRBV9 and TRBJ2-1, with 8 positions matching TRBD2. From germline, CDR1 is SGDLS and CDR2 YYNGEE. With 2 bases clipped from V and 4 bases from J, the junction kept 5 bases outside the gene matches. CDR3 length equals 15 residues.

In DNA form, the CDR3 reads TGTGCCAGCAGTCTGACAGTCGCGTCCTATGGCTACACCTTC. Translating it yields CASSLTVASYGYTF. The chain carries TRBV6-2 or TRBV6-3 and TRBJ1-2, with D maybe TRBD1 (5 bases). There are 14 residues in the CDR3. The V gene lost 5 bases and the J gene lost 4 bases, with 14 bases spanning the gap. Germline V gives CDR1 MNHEY, CDR2 SVGEGT.

The table lists this clone with a few counts. The chain has TRBV10-3 and TRBJ1-1; 9 nucleotides match TRBD1. Trimming at V came to 9 bases and at J to 10 bases, leaving 9 bases not matched to a gene. CDR1 and CDR2 (germline): ENHRY, SYGVKD. The CDR3 is made up of 12 amino acids. The CDR3: CAITGGARAAFF. The CDR3 region has the DNA TGTGCCATTACAGGGGGCGCGAGGGCAGCTTTCTTT.

The chain employs TRBV5-4 and TRBJ1-2, with a possible D match to TRBD1 (6 bases). V was clipped by 4 bases and J by 1 base, with 17 bases between them. Germline V gene lookup returns CDR1 SGHNT and CDR2 YYREEE (reference sequence). The CDR3 runs 16 residues. The CDR3 reads CASSPGQSGSNYGYTF. CDR3 coding DNA: TGTGCCAGCAGCCCCGGACAGTCGGGTAGTAACTATGGCTACACCTTC.

The V and J genes are TRBV28 and TRBJ1-4; D ambiguous. In germline, CDR1 is MDHEN, CDR2 SYDVKM. V was pared by 8 bases and J by 5 bases, with 9 bases between. This CDR3 is built from 12 residues. In DNA, the CDR3 is TGTGCCAGCCGCTTGGCAAATGAAAAACTGTTTTTT. This codes for CASRLANEKLFF.

The chain couples TRBV6-5 to TRBJ2-2; D perhaps matches TRBD1 (5 bases). This CDR3 contains 13 residues. Trimming removed 7 bases at V and 7 bases at J, with 13 bases between. CDR1 and CDR2 from the germline V gene are MNHEY and SVGAGI. This chain's CDR3 is CASKETVFGELFF. The CDR3 nucleotides are TGTGCCAGCAAGGAGACAGTCTTCGGGGAGCTGTTTTTT.

J is TRBJ1-6 and V is TRBV15, with 8 bases fitting TRBD1. V was clipped by 4 bases and J by 0 bases; unmatched bases: 11. The CDR3 has 19 amino acids. Germline V gene sequence: CDR1 LNHNV, CDR2 YYDKDF (reference sequence). For the CDR3, the DNA is TGTGCCACCAGCACCAGACGGACAGGGAGGAGCTCCTATAATTCACCCCTCCACTTT. It is translated as CATSTRRTGRSSYNSPLHF.